What follows are 29 T cell receptor beta chains derived from one specimen sequenced in a study of a mutant IDH1 vaccine in newly diagnosed glioma. TCRdb keeps only in-frame clones here, not all; method: immunoSEQ multiplex PCR. The sample yields approximately 88,000 clones, roughly 75% seen once. Time point: baseline, week 1 (first vaccination visit). The treatment here: pre-vaccination baseline after standard-of-care therapy. The material was PBMCs, obtained from a glioma patient treated with radiotherapy, temozolomide or both. Source of these receptors: a man in his forties with glioma.

The chain joins TRBV4-3 to TRBJ2-3; 11 nucleotides match TRBD2. This CDR3 contains 18 residues. Per the germline V gene, CDR1 is LGHNA and CDR2 is YSLEER. J was trimmed by 7 bases and V by 0 bases; bases with no gene match: 12. The CDR3 region is CASSQDIVAGGPAHTQYF. The CDR3 DNA follows: TGCGCCAGCAGCCAAGATATTGTAGCGGGGGGGCCGGCGCATACGCAGTATTTT.

The rearrangement links TRBV7-3 to TRBJ2-5; 9 positions match TRBD2. Judging by the DNA end, TRBJ2-7 fits better; the J call may be wrong. This CDR3 spans 13 amino acids. Germline CDR1 reads SGHTA; CDR2 reads FQGTGA. The CDR3 DNA reads as TGTGCCAGCAGCTTAGGTAGCGGGAGCGAGCAGTACTTC. Its translation: CASSLGSGSEQYF.

The rearrangement uses TRBV11-2 and TRBJ1-3, with TRBD1 matching 12 bases. Germline lookup yields CDR1 SGHAT and CDR2 FQNNGV. The CDR3 spans 15 residues. V shed 5 bases, J shed 7 bases, and the junction held 6 bases outside the gene matches. Here the CDR3 reads CASSPRGQGANTIYF. The CDR3 coding sequence is TGTGCCAGCAGCCCGAGGGGACAGGGGGCCAACACCATATATTTT.

The chain joins TRBV2 to TRBJ2-3, with 12 bases identical to TRBD1. Germline lookup yields CDR1 SNHLY and CDR2 FYNNEI. After removal of 4 bases from V and 5 bases from J, the junction contained 7 bases not matched to a gene. The CDR3 covers 16 residues. CDR3 in amino acids: CASSAPGTGGIDTQYF. The CDR3 DNA sequence: TGTGCCAGCAGTGCCCCCGGGACAGGGGGCATAGATACGCAGTATTTT.

The chain has TRBV7-2 and TRBJ2-3; TRBD2 matches at 8 bases. Losses at the gene ends were 1 base for V and 0 bases for J; bases not matched to a gene: 6. The CDR3 covers 17 residues. Germline V gene lookup returns CDR1 SGHTA and CDR2 FQGNSA. In DNA form, the CDR3 reads TGTGCCAGCAGCTTAGAACTAGCGGTTCTTAGCACAGATACGCAGTATTTT. Translation gives CASSLELAVLSTDTQYF.

CDR3: CASSFGSGFGGELFF. Written as DNA, the CDR3 is TGTGCCAGCAGTTTTGGGTCCGGGTTTGGCGGGGAGCTGTTTTTT. V and J are TRBV28 and TRBJ2-2; no clear D. Germline V gene sequence: CDR1 MDHEN, CDR2 SYDVKM. V lost 3 bases and J lost 7, with 15 bases in between. CDR3 length equals 15 residues.

CDR3 DNA sequence: TGTGCCAGCAGCTTAGGTTTGACAGGGTGGGCCGGGGAGCTGTTTTTT. Encoded protein: CASSLGLTGWAGELFF. V and J are TRBV7-2 and TRBJ2-2, with 7 bases matching TRBD1. In germline, CDR1 is SGHTA, CDR2 FQGNSA. Losses at the gene ends were 1 base for V and 6 bases for J; bases not matched to a gene: 8. This CDR3 has 16 residues.

The rearrangement links TRBV6-1 to TRBJ2-2; no reliable D call. Trimming took 6 bases from V and 2 from J, leaving 4 bases between them. Looked up from germline, CDR1 is MNHNS and CDR2 is SASEGT. The CDR3 length is 12 residues. DNA for the CDR3: TGTGCCAGCAGAAGAAACACCGGGGAGCTGTTTTTT. Its protein product is CASRRNTGELFF.

This clone was observed a handful of times. The V gene is TRBV4-3, the J gene TRBJ1-1; D may be TRBD1 (6 bases). The V and J ends lost 2 bases and 7 bases respectively, with 14 bases between them. The CDR3 is 14 residues long. Germline CDR1 LGHNA, CDR2 YSLEER. The CDR3 protein is CASSQLGGRSEAFF. The CDR3, as DNA: TGCGCCAGCAGCCAATTGGGGGGCAGGAGTGAAGCTTTCTTT.

This chain joins TRBV2 and TRBJ2-5; no reliable D call. Germline loops: CDR1 SNHLY, CDR2 FYNNEI. V gave up 4 bases and J gave up 2 bases, with 8 bases separating them. The CDR3 is 13 residues long. CDR3 in DNA: TGTGCCAGCAGTGGGGAAGGGCAAGAGACCCAGTACTTC. It encodes CASSGEGQETQYF.

The V and J genes are TRBV6-5 and TRBJ2-1, with D hard to call. This CDR3 has 11 residues. The V and J ends lost 1 base and 8 bases respectively, with 3 bases between them. CDR1 and CDR2 (germline): MNHEY, SVGAGI. CDR3 in DNA: TGTGCCAGCAGTTACTGGGATGAGCAGTTCTTC. It translates to CASSYWDEQFF.

This rearrangement joins TRBV7-2 to TRBJ2-5, with D uncertain. TRBJ2-7 explains the end of the DNA better; the J call may be wrong. Germline V lookup: CDR1 SGHTA, CDR2 FQGNSA. This CDR3 has 12 amino acids. The CDR3 nucleotides are TGTGCCAGCAGCTTAATCGGCTACGAGCAGTACTTC. Translated: CASSLIGYEQYF.

Only one count was recorded for this clone. The chain joins TRBV7-2 to TRBJ2-3, with 9 bases matching TRBD2. This CDR3 region has 17 residues. Germline CDR1 and CDR2: SGHTA and FQGNSA. J was trimmed by 2 bases and V by 0 bases; bases with no gene match: 6. This CDR3 reads CASSLALGLANTDTQYF. DNA of the CDR3: TGTGCCAGCAGCTTAGCCCTGGGACTAGCCAACACAGATACGCAGTATTTT.

The CDR3 DNA is TGCAGCGTTAGGACAGGGGTCTACGAGCAGTACTTC. Amino acid sequence: CSVRTGVYEQYF. The chain recombines TRBV29-1 with TRBJ2-7; 9 bases align to TRBD1. The V gene end was trimmed by 5 bases and the J gene end by 3 bases; junction bases not matched to a gene: 2. Germline CDR1 SQVTM, CDR2 ANQGSEA. This CDR3 contains 12 residues.

This clone occurred many times. CDR3 sequence reads: CASRGTGAWNTEAFF. In nucleotides, the CDR3 is TGTGCCAGCAGGGGGACAGGGGCCTGGAACACTGAAGCTTTCTTT. This sequence joins TRBV25-1 and TRBJ1-1, with TRBD1 identical over 10 bases. The germline V gene encodes CDR1 MGHDK and CDR2 SYGVNS. This CDR3 contains 15 residues. J lost 1 base, V lost 6 bases, and 5 bases had no gene match.

This chain links TRBV10-1 with TRBJ2-3; 13 nucleotides line up with TRBD2. The length of the CDR3 is 15 residues. J was trimmed by 6 bases and V by 6 bases; bases with no gene match: 6. CDR1 and CDR2 (germline): WNHNN, SYGVQD (reference sequence). CDR3 region: CASSQLAGGRDTQYF. CDR3 coding DNA: TGCGCCAGCAGCCAACTAGCGGGGGGGCGGGATACGCAGTATTTT.

This clone appeared a single time. V usage is TRBV7-8 and J usage is TRBJ1-1, with no clear D. Trimming left V 1 base short and J 1 base short, with 7 bases between. This CDR3 spans 14 amino acids. The V gene's germline CDR1 is SGHVS and CDR2 FQNEAQ. The CDR3 protein is CASSLGHANTEAFF. DNA for the CDR3: TGTGCCAGCAGCTTAGGACACGCGAACACTGAAGCTTTCTTT.

V usage is TRBV6-5 and J usage is TRBJ2-7; 7 nucleotides match TRBD1. Germline V gene data show CDR1 as MNHEY and CDR2 as SVGAGI. The CDR3 runs 13 residues. V lost 6 bases to trimming and J lost 5 bases; unmatched junction nucleotides: 7. In DNA, the CDR3 is TGTGCCAGCAGCCTTATACAGGGGAACGAGCAGTACTTC. Protein: CASSLIQGNEQYF.

This chain links TRBV5-1 with TRBJ2-1; 8 nucleotides line up with TRBD2. CDR1 SGHRS and CDR2 YFSETQ come from the germline V gene. V shed 0 bases, J shed 9 bases, and the junction held 8 bases outside the gene matches. This CDR3 has 15 amino acids. The CDR3 DNA reads TGCGCCAGCAGCTTGGCCTCGGGAGGGGGAGGTGAGCAGTTCTTC. It codes for CASSLASGGGGEQFF. Full variable domain (outside the CDR3, taken from reference TRBV5-1 and TRBJ2-1): KAGVTQTPRYLIKTRGQQVTLSCSPISGHRSVSWYQQTPGQGLQFLFEYFSETQRNKGNFPGRFSGRQFSNSRSEMNVSTLELGDSALYLCASSLASGGGGEQFFGPGTRLTVL.

The genes are TRBV25-1 and TRBJ2-1; 13 bases agree with TRBD2. This CDR3 is built from 16 residues. The V gene's germline CDR1 is MGHDK and CDR2 SYGVNS. Trimming took 4 bases from V and 9 from J; bases not matched to a gene: 9. The CDR3 DNA reads as TGTGCCAGCAGTGCCGCCGGGACTAGCGGGAAGGGTGAGCAGTTCTTC. Protein: CASSAAGTSGKGEQFF.

The rearrangement links TRBV11-2 to TRBJ2-7; D unresolved. Looked up from germline, CDR1 is SGHAT and CDR2 is FQNNGV. The CDR3 totals 15 residues. V lost 1 base and J 1 base, leaving 11 bases between the germline ends. CDR3 residues: CASSLALGRSYEQYF. CDR3 DNA: TGTGCCAGCAGCTTAGCCCTTGGACGGTCCTACGAGCAGTACTTC.

The chain joins TRBV5-6 to TRBJ1-2; D perhaps matches TRBD1 (6 bases). Deletions cut 0 bases from V and 1 base from J, with 16 bases between. This CDR3 is 17 amino acids long. The germline gives CDR1 SGHDT, CDR2 YYEEEE. The CDR3 coding sequence is TGTGCCAGCAGCTTGGCGGCAGGGGCCCAGGGTAACTATGGCTACACCTTC. It yields the protein CASSLAAGAQGNYGYTF.

This clone has just a few counts. The chain couples TRBV7-2 to TRBJ1-2; no clear D gene. Germline V CDR1 and CDR2: SGHTA, FQGNSA. CDR3 length: 12 amino acids. V lost 1 base, J lost 13 bases, and 13 bases lay in between. CDR3 region: CASSLVGQAATF. CDR3 DNA: TGTGCCAGCAGCTTAGTCGGCCAGGCTGCCACCTTC. The full variable domain, rest sourced from reference TRBV7-2 and TRBJ1-2, is GAGVSQSPSNKVTEKGKDVELRCDPISGHTALYWYRQSLGQGLEFLIYFQGNSAPDKSGLPSDRFSAERTGGSVSTLTIQRTQQEDSAVYLCASSLVGQAATFGSGTRLTVV.

V gene TRBV14 combines with J gene TRBJ1-6; D gene unclear. V was pared by 4 bases and J by 4 bases, with 8 bases between. This CDR3 spans 14 amino acids. In germline, CDR1 is SGHDN, CDR2 FVKESK. CDR3 sequence reads: CASSPGLYNSPLHF. Here the CDR3 DNA reads TGTGCCAGCAGCCCGGGCTTATATAATTCACCCCTCCACTTT.

V is TRBV7-3 and J is TRBJ1-3; 8 nucleotides match TRBD1. Germline V gene sequence: CDR1 SGHTA, CDR2 FQGTGA. The CDR3 is 16 residues long. Unmatched junction bases numbered 8, after V lost 5 bases and J lost 2 bases. The CDR3 bases are TGTGCCAGCAGCCTCGGACAGGGAGGGACTGGAAACACCATATATTTT. Its translation is CASSLGQGGTGNTIYF.

This clone was seen a single time. The V call is TRBV27, the J call TRBJ2-2, with a weak D call TRBD2 (5 bases). V was pared by 4 bases and J by 5 bases, with 17 bases between. Germline-derived CDR1 and CDR2 are MNHEY and SMNVEV (reference sequence). This CDR3 spans 16 amino acids. The CDR3 DNA reads TGTGCCAGCAGTTCCCTACCGGGGATCCCTACCGGGGAGCTGTTTTTT. Protein sequence: CASSSLPGIPTGELFF.

V is TRBV11-2 and J is TRBJ2-1; 13 nucleotides match TRBD2. Trimming removed 5 bases from V and 1 base from J; junction bases left unmatched: 8. Germline-derived CDR1 and CDR2 are SGHAT and FQNNGV. The CDR3 totals 18 residues. Here the CDR3 reads CASSLWTSGSGSYNEQFF. CDR3 nucleotides: TGTGCCAGCAGCCTATGGACTAGCGGGAGTGGTTCCTACAATGAGCAGTTCTTC.

This chain links TRBV7-6 with TRBJ1-5, with a tentative D call TRBD1 (6 bases). The CDR3 has 15 residues. The germline V gene has CDR1 SGHVS and CDR2 FNYEAQ. Trimming left V 5 bases short and J 0 bases short, with 11 bases between. The CDR3 sequence: CASSPGQYSNQPQHF. CDR3 nucleotides: TGTGCCAGCAGCCCCGGACAGTATAGCAATCAGCCCCAGCATTTT.

J is TRBJ2-1 and V is TRBV29-1; 10 bases agree with TRBD1. V was pared by 6 bases and J by 7 bases, with 3 bases of the junction left unmatched. Germline values: CDR1 SQVTM, CDR2 ANQGSEA. The CDR3 loop spans 12 amino acids. The CDR3 sequence is CSVDRGLNEQFF. CDR3 nucleotides: TGCAGCGTAGACAGGGGGCTTAATGAGCAGTTCTTC.